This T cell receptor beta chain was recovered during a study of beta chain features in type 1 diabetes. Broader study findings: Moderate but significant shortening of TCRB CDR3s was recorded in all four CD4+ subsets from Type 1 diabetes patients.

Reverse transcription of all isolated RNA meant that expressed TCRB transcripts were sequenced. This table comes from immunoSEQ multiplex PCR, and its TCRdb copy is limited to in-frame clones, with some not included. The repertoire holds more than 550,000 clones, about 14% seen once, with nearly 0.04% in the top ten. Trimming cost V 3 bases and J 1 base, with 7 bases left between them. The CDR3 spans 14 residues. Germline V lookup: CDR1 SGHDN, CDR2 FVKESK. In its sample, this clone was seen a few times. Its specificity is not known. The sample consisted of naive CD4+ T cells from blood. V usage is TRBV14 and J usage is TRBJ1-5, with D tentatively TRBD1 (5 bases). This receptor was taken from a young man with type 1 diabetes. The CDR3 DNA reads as TGTGCCAGCAGCCACACAGGAAGCAATCAGCCCCAGCATTTT. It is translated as CASSHTGSNQPQHF.